One and the same sample provided the 26 T cell receptor beta chains below, sequenced in a study of blood T cell repertoires in COVID-19 (dated by TCRdb to the early 2020s). Receptor amplification or capture employed the immunoSEQ multiplex PCR assay. Held by TCRdb, this immuneACCESS table contains in-frame sequences only and omits some clones. Under half of the omission traces to an unresolved V gene where checked; the cause of the rest is unknown. Here the sample has about 49,000 clones; around 82% occur a single time. Jointly, the top ten make up roughly 3% of the sample. The sample consisted of peripheral blood. Source of these receptors: a woman aged 55-70 years with acute or convalescent COVID-19.

The V and J genes are TRBV10-3 and TRBJ1-1; 8 positions agree with TRBD1. The V and J ends lost 6 bases and 3 bases, in that order; junction bases with no gene match: 6. The CDR3 covers 14 residues. CDR1 and CDR2 (germline): ENHRY, SYGVKD. CDR3 coding DNA: TGTGCCATCAGCCAGGGGGCGGCGGACACTGAAGCTTTCTTT. As protein: CAISQGAADTEAFF.

CDR3 residues: CATSRAFGGIGDQPQHF. CDR3 DNA: TGTGCCACCAGCAGAGCCTTTGGGGGGATAGGAGATCAGCCCCAGCATTTT. The chain couples TRBV15 to TRBJ1-5, with D maybe TRBD1 (5 bases). V gave up 1 base and J gave up 5 bases, with 18 bases separating them. Germline V gene sequence: CDR1 LNHNV, CDR2 YYDKDF (reference sequence). The CDR3 has 17 residues.

CDR3 sequence reads: CAWSEDRGRGTEAFF. The CDR3 nucleotides are TGTGCCTGGAGTGAAGACAGGGGGAGGGGGACTGAAGCTTTCTTT. This rearrangement joins TRBV30 to TRBJ1-1; 9 bases match TRBD1. The germline V gene encodes CDR1 GTSNPN and CDR2 SVGIG (reference sequence). V lost 1 base to trimming and J lost 5 bases; unmatched junction nucleotides: 8. CDR3 length equals 15 residues.

This sequence joins TRBV27 and TRBJ2-1; 8 bases fit TRBD2. The V segment lost 8 bases and the J segment 2 bases; nucleotides outside the gene matches: 5. CDR3 length: 14 amino acids. The V gene's germline CDR1 is MNHEY and CDR2 SMNVEV (reference sequence). In nucleotides, the CDR3 is TGTGCCAGCTCGCGGGGGGCCCCCTACAATGAGCAGTTCTTC. Its protein is CASSRGAPYNEQFF.

V is TRBV18 and J is TRBJ2-5; D not resolved. V shed 2 bases and J shed 5 bases, with 3 bases lying between them. The CDR3 runs 11 residues. CDR1 is KGHSH, CDR2 LQKENI, per germline. This CDR3 is CASSPEETQYF. The CDR3 nucleotides read TGTGCCAGCTCACCAGAGGAGACCCAGTACTTC.

The V gene is TRBV24-1, the J gene TRBJ2-3; 10 bases align to TRBD2. V lost 4 bases, J lost 1 base, and 16 bases stayed unmatched. The germline gives CDR1 KGHDR, CDR2 SFDVKD. This CDR3 is 20 amino acids long. The CDR3 sequence is CATSDPLKSGGALGTDTQYF. In DNA form, the CDR3 reads TGTGCCACCAGTGACCCCCTGAAGAGCGGGGGGGCCCTTGGCACAGATACGCAGTATTTT.

The chain carries TRBV10-3 and TRBJ2-7; a weak D match, TRBD1 (5 bases). The germline V gene encodes CDR1 ENHRY and CDR2 SYGVKD. V lost 4 bases to trimming and J lost 0 bases, with 13 bases between them. This CDR3 contains 15 residues. Here the CDR3 DNA reads TGTGCCATCAGTGGGGGCGCTTCCAGCTCCTACGAGCAGTACTTC. Amino acid sequence: CAISGGASSSYEQYF.

V is TRBV10-3 and J is TRBJ1-3; TRBD1 aligns across 7 bases. The germline V gene encodes CDR1 ENHRY and CDR2 SYGVKD. The CDR3 loop spans 13 amino acids. After removal of 9 bases from V and 0 bases from J, the junction contained 2 bases not matched to a gene. The CDR3 loop reads CAIRDSSGNTIYF. In nucleotides, the CDR3 is TGTGCCATACGGGACAGCTCTGGAAACACCATATATTTT.

This clone was seen a single time. The chain is built from TRBV7-2 and TRBJ1-5; 8 positions match TRBD1. Germline assignment: CDR1 SGHTA and CDR2 FQGNSA. CDR3 length: 15 residues. V lost 1 base to trimming and J lost 7 bases; unmatched junction nucleotides: 6. The CDR3 DNA reads as TGTGCCAGCAGCTTAGTTCCCAGGACAGGGCAGCCCCAGCATTTT. It specifies CASSLVPRTGQPQHF.

This clone appeared once. This chain joins TRBV6-5 and TRBJ2-7; 7 bases align to TRBD2. Germline CDR1 and CDR2: MNHEY and SVGAGI. The V gene end was trimmed by 7 bases and the J gene end by 2 bases; junction bases not matched to a gene: 11. The CDR3 has 15 amino acids. CDR3 nucleotide sequence: TGTGCCAGCACCCGGGGGGTCGACAGACCCTACGAGCAGTACTTC. Residues: CASTRGVDRPYEQYF.

The chain has TRBV5-1 and TRBJ2-7; the match to TRBD1 covers 7 bases. Trimming at V came to 0 bases and at J to 2 bases, leaving 2 bases not matched to a gene. Germline CDR1 is SGHRS and CDR2 is YFSETQ. The CDR3 covers 14 residues. CDR3 sequence (DNA): TGCGCCAGCAGCTTGGGACAGGGCCCCTACGAGCAGTACTTC. Translating gives CASSLGQGPYEQYF.

In this sample, this clone turned up a few times. The chain carries TRBV5-1 and TRBJ2-1, with D perhaps TRBD2 (5 bases). There are 15 residues in the CDR3. Trimming left V 2 bases short and J 2 bases short, with 11 bases between. Germline V gene data show CDR1 as SGHRS and CDR2 as YFSETQ. This CDR3 is CASSLGGTAYNEQFF. CDR3 sequence (DNA): TGCGCCAGCAGCTTAGGAGGAACCGCCTACAATGAGCAGTTCTTC.

The genes are TRBV4-2 and TRBJ1-3; no clear D gene. Trimming stripped 4 bases from V and 4 bases from J, with 11 bases between. This CDR3 spans 14 amino acids. From germline, CDR1 is LGHNA and CDR2 YNFKEQ. CDR3 coding DNA: TGTGCCAGCAGCCCCCCGACAAGGGGAAACACCATATATTTT. Protein product: CASSPPTRGNTIYF.

The chain combines TRBV7-9 with TRBJ1-2, with unresolved D. The V and J ends lost 1 base and 2 bases respectively, with 8 bases between them. CDR1 is SEHNR, CDR2 FQNEAQ, per germline (reference sequence). This CDR3 comprises 14 residues. The CDR3 loop reads CASSLEQPNYGYTF. The CDR3 bases are TGTGCCAGCAGCTTAGAACAACCGAACTATGGCTACACCTTC.

The gene calls are TRBV7-2 and TRBJ1-2, with D tentatively TRBD1 (5 bases). The CDR3 spans 16 residues. V was pared by 7 bases and J by 2 bases, with 20 bases between. Germline V gene sequence: CDR1 SGHTA, CDR2 FQGNSA. The CDR3 here is CASNREMGEANYGYTF. The CDR3 nucleotides read TGTGCCAGCAACAGAGAGATGGGGGAGGCCAACTATGGCTACACCTTC.

The V gene is TRBV21-1, the J gene TRBJ1-1; the table names TRBD1, a call not compared with the DNA. TRBV21-1 is described as a pseudogene. This CDR3 region has 20 residues. In DNA form, the CDR3 reads TGTGCCAGCAGCAATGCGGGGAACATACCGTGGCCAGACAGGGTACCTGAAGCTTTCTTT. Residues: CASSNAGNIPWPDRVPEAFF.

This clone has only a few counts. The V gene is TRBV7-2, the J gene TRBJ1-1, with 9 bases matching TRBD1. There are 17 residues in the CDR3. The V and J ends lost 0 bases and 4 bases, in that order; junction bases with no gene match: 9. Germline CDR1 and CDR2: SGHTA and FQGNSA. In nucleotides, the CDR3 is TGTGCCAGCAGCTTAGCTATTTTACAGGGGGCAAGCACTGAAGCTTTCTTT. Its protein product is CASSLAILQGASTEAFF.

The chain links TRBV5-1 to TRBJ1-1, with 11 bases lining up with TRBD1. CDR3 length: 14 amino acids. Germline V gene data show CDR1 as SGHRS and CDR2 as YFSETQ. V lost 4 bases and J lost 6; bases outside the gene matches: 5. The chain's CDR3 is CASSLRTGGSEAFF. The CDR3 DNA is TGCGCCAGCAGCCTTAGGACAGGGGGCTCTGAAGCTTTCTTT.

Here the CDR3 DNA reads TGTGCCAGCAGCAAAATAAGGGACAGGGGGACCGGTAGCAATCAGCCCCAGCATTTT. This codes for CASSKIRDRGTGSNQPQHF. The V call is TRBV21-1, the J call TRBJ1-5; the D call in the table, TRBD1, was not verified against the DNA. TRBV21-1 constitutes a pseudogene. The CDR3 sequence is 19 residues long.

V is TRBV7-9 and J is TRBJ1-1; the match to TRBD1 covers 7 bases. The CDR3 is 14 amino acids. Germline loops: CDR1 SEHNR, CDR2 FQNEAQ (reference sequence). Trimming cost V 2 bases and J 3 bases; bases outside gene matches: 3. The CDR3 loop is CASSLRQGDTEAFF. The CDR3 DNA follows: TGTGCCAGCAGCTTAAGACAGGGAGACACTGAAGCTTTCTTT.

The rearrangement joins TRBV7-9 to TRBJ1-2; tentative D call: TRBD1 (6 bases). The CDR3 runs to 13 residues. V lost 4 bases to trimming and J lost 4 bases, with 10 bases between them. Germline V gene sequence: CDR1 SEHNR, CDR2 FQNEAQ (reference sequence). The CDR3 spells CASSSRGAYGYTF. DNA for the CDR3: TGTGCCAGCAGCTCCAGGGGTGCCTATGGCTACACCTTC.

The chain carries TRBV5-1 and TRBJ1-2; 9 bases line up with TRBD1. The CDR3 contains 14 residues. Germline V CDR1 and CDR2: SGHRS, YFSETQ. J was trimmed by 5 bases and V by 2 bases; bases with no gene match: 4. DNA for the CDR3: TGCGCCAGCAGCTTACTACAGGGGGCGTATGGCTACACCTTC. Its translation: CASSLLQGAYGYTF. The whole variable domain, filled in from reference TRBV5-1 and TRBJ1-2, reads KAGVTQTPRYLIKTRGQQVTLSCSPISGHRSVSWYQQTPGQGLQFLFEYFSETQRNKGNFPGRFSGRQFSNSRSEMNVSTLELGDSALYLCASSLLQGAYGYTFGSGTRLTVV.

This chain links TRBV27 with TRBJ2-1; 7 bases agree with TRBD2. V gave up 3 bases and J gave up 6 bases; unmatched junction bases: 5. CDR3 length: 14 residues. The germline gives CDR1 MNHEY, CDR2 SMNVEV (reference sequence). The CDR3 is CASSFAGVGNEQFF. DNA of the CDR3: TGTGCCAGCAGTTTCGCGGGAGTTGGCAATGAGCAGTTCTTC.

The chain couples TRBV16 to TRBJ2-1; D is ambiguous. Trimming pared 4 bases from V and 7 bases from J, leaving 8 bases between. The germline V gene encodes CDR1 KGHSY and CDR2 FQNENV. This CDR3 region has 12 residues. The CDR3 sequence is CASSLTVNEQFF. In nucleotides, the CDR3 is TGTGCCAGCAGCCTTACAGTTAATGAGCAGTTCTTC.

The V call is TRBV15, the J call TRBJ2-7, with no clear D. The CDR3 is 12 residues long. Per the germline V gene, CDR1 is LNHNV and CDR2 is YYDKDF (reference sequence). Trimming stripped 0 bases from V and 3 bases from J, with 3 bases between. In nucleotides, the CDR3 is TGTGCCACCAGCAGAGACCACTACGAGCAGTACTTC. Translated: CATSRDHYEQYF.

This clone is a singleton in its sample. This chain uses TRBV6-5 with TRBJ1-3; no clear D. V shed 6 bases and J shed 8 bases, with 17 bases lying between them. The CDR3 covers 14 residues. Germline V gene sequence: CDR1 MNHEY, CDR2 SVGAGI. The CDR3 sequence: CASRPPHLRDTIYF. In DNA form, the CDR3 reads TGTGCCAGCAGGCCCCCCCATCTTAGAGACACCATATATTTT.